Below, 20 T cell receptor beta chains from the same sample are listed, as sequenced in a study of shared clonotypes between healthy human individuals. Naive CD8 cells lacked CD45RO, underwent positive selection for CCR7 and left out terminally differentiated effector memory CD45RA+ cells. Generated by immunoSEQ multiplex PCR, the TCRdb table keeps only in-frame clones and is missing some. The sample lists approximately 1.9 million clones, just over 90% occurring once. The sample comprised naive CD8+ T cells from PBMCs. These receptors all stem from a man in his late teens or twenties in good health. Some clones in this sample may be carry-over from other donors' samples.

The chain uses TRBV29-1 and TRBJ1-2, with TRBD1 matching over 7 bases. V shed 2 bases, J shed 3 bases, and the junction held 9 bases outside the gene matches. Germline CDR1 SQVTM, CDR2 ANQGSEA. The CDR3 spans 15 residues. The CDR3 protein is CSVETMTGMDYGYTF. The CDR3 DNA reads TGCAGCGTTGAAACGATGACAGGGATGGACTATGGCTACACCTTC.

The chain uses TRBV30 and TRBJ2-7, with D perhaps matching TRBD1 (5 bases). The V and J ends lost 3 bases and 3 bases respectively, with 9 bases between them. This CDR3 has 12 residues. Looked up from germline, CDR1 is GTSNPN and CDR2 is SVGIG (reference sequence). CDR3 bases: TGTGCCTGGAGAATCAGGGTCTACGAGCAGTACTTC. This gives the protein CAWRIRVYEQYF.

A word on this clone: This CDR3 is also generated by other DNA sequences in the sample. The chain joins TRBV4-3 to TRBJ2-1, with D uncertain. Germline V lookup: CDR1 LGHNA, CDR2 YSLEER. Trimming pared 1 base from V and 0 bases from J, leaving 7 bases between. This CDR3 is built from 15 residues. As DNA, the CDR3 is TGCGCCAGCAGCCAAGGGGATAGCTCCTACAATGAGCAGTTCTTC. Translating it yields CASSQGDSSYNEQFF.

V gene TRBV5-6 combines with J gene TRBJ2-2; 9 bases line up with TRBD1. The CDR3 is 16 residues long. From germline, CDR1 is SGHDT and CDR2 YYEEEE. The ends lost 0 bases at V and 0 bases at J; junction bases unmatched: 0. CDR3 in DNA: TGTGCCAGCAGCTTGGGGACAGGGGCGAACACCGGGGAGCTGTTTTTT. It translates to CASSLGTGANTGELFF.

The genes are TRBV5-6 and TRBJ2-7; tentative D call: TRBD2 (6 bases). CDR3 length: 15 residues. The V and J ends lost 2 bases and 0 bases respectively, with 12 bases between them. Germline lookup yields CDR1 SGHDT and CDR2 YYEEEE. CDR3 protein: CASSFKMGGSYEQYF. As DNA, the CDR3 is TGTGCCAGCAGCTTTAAAATGGGAGGCTCCTACGAGCAGTACTTC.

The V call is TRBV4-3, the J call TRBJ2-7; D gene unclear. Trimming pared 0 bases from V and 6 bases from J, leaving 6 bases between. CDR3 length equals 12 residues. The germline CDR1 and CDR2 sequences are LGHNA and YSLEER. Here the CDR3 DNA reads TGCGCCAGCAGCCAAGACGGCGGCGAGCAGTACTTC. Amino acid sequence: CASSQDGGEQYF.

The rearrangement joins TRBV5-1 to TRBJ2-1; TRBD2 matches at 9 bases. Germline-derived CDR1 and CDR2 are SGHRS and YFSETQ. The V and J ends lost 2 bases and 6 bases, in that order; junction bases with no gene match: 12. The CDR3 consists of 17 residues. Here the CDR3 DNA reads TGCGCCAGCAGCTTACGGAGGCGGGAGGGCCCGGTCAATGAGCAGTTCTTC. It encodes CASSLRRREGPVNEQFF.

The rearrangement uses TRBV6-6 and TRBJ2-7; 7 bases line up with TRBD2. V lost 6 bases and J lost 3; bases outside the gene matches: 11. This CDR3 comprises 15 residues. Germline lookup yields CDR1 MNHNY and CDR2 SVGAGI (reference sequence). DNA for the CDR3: TGTGCCAGCAGCCTCACCGGGACTACACGCTACGAGCAGTACTTC. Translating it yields CASSLTGTTRYEQYF.

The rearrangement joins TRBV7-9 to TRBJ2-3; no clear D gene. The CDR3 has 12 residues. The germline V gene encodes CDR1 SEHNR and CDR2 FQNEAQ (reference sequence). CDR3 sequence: CAAPSLTDTQYF. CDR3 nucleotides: TGTGCAGCCCCCTCCCTCACAGATACGCAGTATTTT.

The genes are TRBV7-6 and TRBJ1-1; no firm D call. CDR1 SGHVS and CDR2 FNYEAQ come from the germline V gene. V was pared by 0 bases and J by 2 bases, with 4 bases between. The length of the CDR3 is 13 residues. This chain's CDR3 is CASSLAINTEAFF. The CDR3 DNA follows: TGTGCCAGCAGCTTAGCCATAAACACTGAAGCTTTCTTT.

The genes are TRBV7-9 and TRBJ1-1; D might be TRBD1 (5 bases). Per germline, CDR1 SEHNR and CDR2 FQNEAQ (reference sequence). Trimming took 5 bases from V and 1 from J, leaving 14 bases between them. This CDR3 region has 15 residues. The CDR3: CASSPRRGGNTEAFF. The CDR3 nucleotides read TGTGCCAGCAGCCCCCGAAGGGGAGGGAACACTGAAGCTTTCTTT.

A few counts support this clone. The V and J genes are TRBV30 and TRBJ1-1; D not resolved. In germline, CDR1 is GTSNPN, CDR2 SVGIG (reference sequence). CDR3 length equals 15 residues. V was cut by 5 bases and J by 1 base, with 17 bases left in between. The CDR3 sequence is CAWEGRRSRNTEAFF. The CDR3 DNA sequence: TGTGCCTGGGAAGGGAGGAGGTCTAGGAACACTGAAGCTTTCTTT. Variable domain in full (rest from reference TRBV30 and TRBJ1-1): SQTIHQWPATLVQPVGSPLSLECTVEGTSNPNLYWYRQAAGRGLQLLFYSVGIGQISSEVPQNLSASRPQDRQFILSSKKLLLSDSGFYLCAWEGRRSRNTEAFFGQGTRLTVV.

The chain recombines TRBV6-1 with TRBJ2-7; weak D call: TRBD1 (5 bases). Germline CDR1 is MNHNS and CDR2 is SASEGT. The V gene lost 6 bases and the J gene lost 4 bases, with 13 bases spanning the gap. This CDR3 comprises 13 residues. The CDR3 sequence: CASRGRNLYEQYF. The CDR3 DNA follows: TGTGCCAGCAGGGGGCGGAACCTTTACGAGCAGTACTTC.

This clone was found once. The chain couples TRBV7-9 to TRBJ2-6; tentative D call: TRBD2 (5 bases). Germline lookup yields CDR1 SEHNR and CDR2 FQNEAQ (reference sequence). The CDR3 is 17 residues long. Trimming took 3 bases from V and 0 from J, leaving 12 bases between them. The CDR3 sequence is CASSFPGRGSGANVLTF. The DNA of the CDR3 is TGTGCCAGCAGCTTTCCCGGACGGGGCTCTGGGGCCAACGTCCTGACTTTC.

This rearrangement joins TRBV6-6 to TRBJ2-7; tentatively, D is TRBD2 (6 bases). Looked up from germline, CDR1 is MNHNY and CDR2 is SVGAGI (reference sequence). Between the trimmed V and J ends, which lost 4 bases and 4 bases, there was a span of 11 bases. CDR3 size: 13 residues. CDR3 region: CASSSSAGYEQYF. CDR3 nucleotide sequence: TGTGCCAGCAGTTCCTCCGCGGGGTACGAGCAGTACTTC.

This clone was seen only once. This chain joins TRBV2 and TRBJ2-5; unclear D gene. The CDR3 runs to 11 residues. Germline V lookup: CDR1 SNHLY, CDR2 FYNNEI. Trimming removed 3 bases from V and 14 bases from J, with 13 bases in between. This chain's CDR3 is CASSDPGPSYF. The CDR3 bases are TGTGCCAGCAGTGACCCGGGCCCTAGTTACTTC.

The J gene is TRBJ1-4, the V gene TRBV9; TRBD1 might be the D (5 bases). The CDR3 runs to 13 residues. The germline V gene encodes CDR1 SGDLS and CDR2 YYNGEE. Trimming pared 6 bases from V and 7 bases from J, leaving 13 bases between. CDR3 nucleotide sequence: TGTGCCAGCAACCCGGGGGGTAGTGAAAAACTGTTTTTT. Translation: CASNPGGSEKLFF.

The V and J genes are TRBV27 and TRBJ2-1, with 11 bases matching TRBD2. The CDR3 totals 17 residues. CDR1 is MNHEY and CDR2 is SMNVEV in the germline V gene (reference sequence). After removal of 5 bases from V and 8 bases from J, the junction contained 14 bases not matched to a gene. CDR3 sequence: CASSPLPTSGIPHEQFF. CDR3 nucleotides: TGTGCCAGCAGTCCACTCCCGACTAGCGGGATCCCCCATGAGCAGTTCTTC.

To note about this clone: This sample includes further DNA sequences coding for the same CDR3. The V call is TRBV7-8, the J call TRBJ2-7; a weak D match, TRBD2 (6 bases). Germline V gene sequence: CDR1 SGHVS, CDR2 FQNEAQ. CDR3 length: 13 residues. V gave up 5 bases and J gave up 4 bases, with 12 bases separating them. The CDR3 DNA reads TGTGCCAGCAGCCCCGGGGGTGGGTACGAGCAGTACTTC. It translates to CASSPGGGYEQYF.

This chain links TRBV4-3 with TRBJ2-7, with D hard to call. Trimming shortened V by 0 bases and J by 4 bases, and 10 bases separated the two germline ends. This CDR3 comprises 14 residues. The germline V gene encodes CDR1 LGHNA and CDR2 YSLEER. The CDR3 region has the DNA TGCGCCAGCAGCCAAGATGATGGGTGGTACGAGCAGTACTTC. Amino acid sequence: CASSQDDGWYEQYF.